The clone carrying this T cell receptor (beta chain) was recorded a few times. Its target is not known. Primers included in the PCR were 60 Vbeta and 13 Jbeta primers. Sequencing was performed with immunoSEQ multiplex PCR; in TCRdb, only in-frame clones are kept and a portion is missing. The sample holds about 140,000 clones; about 80% are singletons and the top ten take under 4.5%. The data originate from a study of cytomegalovirus exposure and HLA in healthy donors. Germline CDR1 SGHRS, CDR2 YFSETQ. V dropped 4 bases and J dropped 8; count of bases not matched to a gene: 7. CDR3 length: 14 residues. Study-level findings and limits: Common viral pathogens (according to a later analysis) appeared linked to several of the most significant clusters. V- and J-gene trimming in TCR beta was tied to a missense DCLRE1C variant by an analysis performed later.

The specimen sequenced was PBMCs. This TCR derives from a man between 18 and 29 years old in good health and CMV-seronegative. This sequence joins TRBV5-1 and TRBJ1-4; 8 bases are shared with TRBD1. This chain's CDR3 is CASSPRAGGEKLFF. The CDR3 bases are TGCGCCAGCAGCCCCCGGGCAGGGGGCGAAAAACTGTTTTTT.